Presented here are 9 T cell receptor beta chains from one specimen sequenced in a study of blood T cell repertoires in COVID-19. The protocol was immunoSEQ multiplex PCR, while the TCRdb copy is restricted to in-frame clones and leaves out a portion. In the table there are 350,000 to 400,000 clones, roughly 91% of which are singletons. Specimen: PBMCs or T cells enriched from blood (not recorded which). Receptors originate from a woman younger than 45 who had recovered from COVID-19.

This sequence joins TRBV21-1 and TRBJ2-7; the table calls TRBD2, which could not be checked here. TRBV21-1 represents a pseudogene. The CDR3 spans 14 residues. CDR3 region: CASSKALPGFEQYF. In DNA form, the CDR3 reads TGTGCCAGCAGCAAAGCGCTCCCGGGGTTCGAGCAGTACTTC.

V usage is TRBV7-3 and J usage is TRBJ2-2, with TRBD1 as a possible D gene (5 bases). There are 14 residues in the CDR3. Trimming left V 2 bases short and J 1 base short, with 5 bases between. Germline CDR1 reads SGHTA; CDR2 reads FQGTGA. As DNA, the CDR3 is TGTGCCAGCAGCTTAGACAGGAACACCGGGGAGCTGTTTTTT. This gives the protein CASSLDRNTGELFF.

The CDR3 here is CASSPIQWTGRNTIYF. CDR3 bases: TGTGCCAGCTCACCTATTCAATGGACAGGGAGAAACACCATATATTTT. This sequence joins TRBV18 and TRBJ1-3; 8 bases are a match to TRBD1. V was clipped by 3 bases and J by 5 bases; unmatched bases: 9. Germline V gene lookup returns CDR1 KGHSH and CDR2 LQKENI. This CDR3 has 16 amino acids.

The chain is built from TRBV5-1 and TRBJ2-6; a weak D match, TRBD1 (5 bases). V was pared by 4 bases and J by 2 bases, with 10 bases between. Germline CDR1 is SGHRS and CDR2 is YFSETQ. The CDR3 totals 15 residues. The CDR3 loop is CASSQTVPGANVLTF. The CDR3 bases are TGCGCCAGCAGCCAGACAGTTCCTGGGGCCAACGTCCTGACTTTC.

This chain links TRBV7-9 with TRBJ1-5, with D tentatively TRBD1 (6 bases). Trimming stripped 5 bases from V and 6 bases from J, with 14 bases between. There are 14 residues in the CDR3. The germline gives CDR1 SEHNR, CDR2 FQNEAQ (reference sequence). CDR3 protein: CASSDGTFSQPQHF. CDR3 DNA: TGTGCCAGCAGCGACGGGACATTTTCTCAGCCCCAGCATTTT.

The genes are TRBV7-2 and TRBJ2-1; a possible D gene is TRBD2 (6 bases). V was cut by 4 bases and J by 4 bases, with 11 bases left in between. There are 14 residues in the CDR3. CDR1 and CDR2 (germline): SGHTA, FQGNSA. The CDR3 protein is CASSYGLPYNEQFF. In DNA, the CDR3 is TGTGCCAGCAGCTACGGACTACCATACAATGAGCAGTTCTTC.

In this sample, this clone turned up once. The chain recombines TRBV28 with TRBJ2-7; the D is unclear. V lost 2 bases, J lost 2 bases, and 4 bases lay in between. The CDR3 runs 12 residues. Germline V lookup: CDR1 MDHEN, CDR2 SYDVKM. CDR3 sequence: CASSLQAYEQYF. DNA of the CDR3: TGTGCCAGCAGTTTACAGGCCTACGAGCAGTACTTC. Full variable domain (outside the CDR3, taken from reference TRBV28 and TRBJ2-7): DVKVTQSSRYLVKRTGEKVFLECVQDMDHENMFWYRQDPGLGLRLIYFSYDVKMKEKGDIPEGYSVSREKKERFSLILESASTNQTSMYLCASSLQAYEQYFGPGTRLTVT.

The chain employs TRBV28 and TRBJ1-2; possible D gene TRBD1, 5 bases. CDR1 MDHEN and CDR2 SYDVKM come from the germline V gene. The ends were cut back, 3 bases at V and 9 bases at J, with 11 bases in the middle. The CDR3 runs to 12 residues. The CDR3 DNA reads TGTGCCAGCAGTTTGCCAGGGAGGAGCTACACCTTC. It yields the protein CASSLPGRSYTF.

The chain recombines TRBV30 with TRBJ1-2, with D possibly matching TRBD1 (5 bases). CDR1 is GTSNPN and CDR2 is SVGIG in the germline V gene (reference sequence). Trimming pared 0 bases from V and 10 bases from J, leaving 15 bases between. The CDR3 has 13 residues. CDR3 sequence: CAWSVGGGRLYTF. The CDR3 bases are TGTGCCTGGAGTGTAGGCGGGGGTAGGCTCTACACCTTC.